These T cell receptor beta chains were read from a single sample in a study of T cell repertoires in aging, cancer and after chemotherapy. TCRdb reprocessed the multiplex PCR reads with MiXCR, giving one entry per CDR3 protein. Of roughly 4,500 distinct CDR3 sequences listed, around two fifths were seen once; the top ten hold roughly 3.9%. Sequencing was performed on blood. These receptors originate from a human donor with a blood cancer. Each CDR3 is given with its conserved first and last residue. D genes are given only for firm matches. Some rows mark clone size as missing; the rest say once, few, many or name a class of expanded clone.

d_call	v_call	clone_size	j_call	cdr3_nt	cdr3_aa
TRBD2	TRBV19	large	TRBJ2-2	TGTGCCAGTAGTATTAGCGGGAGGGCCTCGGACACCGGGGAGCTGTTTTTT	CASSISGRASDTGELFF
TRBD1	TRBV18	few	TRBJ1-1	TGTGCCAGCGACAGGGGGCGCGACACTGAAGCTTTCTTT	CASDRGRDTEAFF
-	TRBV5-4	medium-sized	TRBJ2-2	TGTGCCAGCAGCCGAACTAAAGTGGCCACCGGGGAGCTGTTTTTT	CASSRTKVATGELFF
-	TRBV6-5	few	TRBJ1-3	TGTGCCAGCAGGGGGGCTGGAAACACCATATATTTT	CASRGAGNTIYF
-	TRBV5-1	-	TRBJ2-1	TGCGCCAGCAGCAACACCCCGAGCTCCTACAATGAGCAGTTCTTC	CASSNTPSSYNEQFF
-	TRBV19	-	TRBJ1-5	TGTGCCAGTAGTATAGATCCCCAGGGAAGAGATCAGCCCCAGCATTTT	CASSIDPQGRDQPQHF
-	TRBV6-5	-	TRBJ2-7	TGTGCCAGCAGCTACCTTCGCGGAAACTACGAGCAGTACTTC	CASSYLRGNYEQYF
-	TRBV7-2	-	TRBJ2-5	TGTGCCAGCAGTAGGACTCGCGGGAATGCCGAGACCCAGTACTTC	CASSRTRGNAETQYF
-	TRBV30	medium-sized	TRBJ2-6	TGTGCCTGGAGTGCGGGAGTTGGGGCCAACGTCCTGACTTTC	CAWSAGVGANVLTF
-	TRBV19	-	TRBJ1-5	TGTGCCAGTAGTATAGTTTTTAGCAATCAGCCCCAGCATTTT	CASSIVFSNQPQHF
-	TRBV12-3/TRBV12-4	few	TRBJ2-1	TGTGCCAGCAGTTTAGGGGGGAATGAGCAGTTCTTC	CASSLGGNEQFF
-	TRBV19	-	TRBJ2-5	TGTCCCAGTAGACCCCTGGGAAAAGAGACCCAGTACTTC	CPSRPLGKETQYF
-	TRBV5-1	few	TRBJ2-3	TGCGCCAGCAGCTTGGTCGGGACCACAGATACGCAGTATTTT	CASSLVGTTDTQYF
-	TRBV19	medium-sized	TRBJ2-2	TGTGCCAGTAGTTCGAACCGGGACTGGGGCTCGAACACCGGGGAGCTGTTTTTT	CASSSNRDWGSNTGELFF
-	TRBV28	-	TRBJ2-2	TGTGCCAGCCTCTCTCAGAACACCGGGGAGCTGTTTTTT	CASLSQNTGELFF
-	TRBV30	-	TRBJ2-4	TGTGCCTGGAGTACCGGGACAGCCAAAAACATTCAGTACTTC	CAWSTGTAKNIQYF
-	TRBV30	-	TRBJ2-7	TGTGCCTGCCCCCCCGGTGAGCAGTACTTC	CACPPGEQYF